This T cell receptor beta chain emerged from a study of blood T cell repertoires in COVID-19. Whole-study context: Material from acute and convalescent COVID-19 was sourced from the United States, Italy and Spain.

Seattle's cohort entered during active infection and was followed longitudinally. Method: immunoSEQ multiplex PCR; TCRdb's copy keeps in-frame clones and lacks some. Altogether over 200,000 clones are present, 70% to 90% being singletons, with the ten largest covering 11%. V was pared by 7 bases and J by 4 bases, with 8 bases of the junction left unmatched. This CDR3 is built from 14 residues. The germline gives CDR1 SGHRS, CDR2 YFSETQ. This clone was seen a single time. The sequencing sample was made of peripheral blood. The clonotype originates from a man aged 45-60 years with COVID-19, enrolled during active disease. V and J are TRBV5-1 and TRBJ1-1; 9 bases map to TRBD1. The CDR3 sequence is CASSGQGRVTEAFF. CDR3 nucleotide sequence: TGCGCCAGCTCCGGACAGGGGCGGGTCACTGAAGCTTTCTTT. Using reference TRBV5-1 and TRBJ1-1 for the parts outside the CDR3, the full variable domain is KAGVTQTPRYLIKTRGQQVTLSCSPISGHRSVSWYQQTPGQGLQFLFEYFSETQRNKGNFPGRFSGRQFSNSRSEMNVSTLELGDSALYLCASSGQGRVTEAFFGQGTRLTVV.